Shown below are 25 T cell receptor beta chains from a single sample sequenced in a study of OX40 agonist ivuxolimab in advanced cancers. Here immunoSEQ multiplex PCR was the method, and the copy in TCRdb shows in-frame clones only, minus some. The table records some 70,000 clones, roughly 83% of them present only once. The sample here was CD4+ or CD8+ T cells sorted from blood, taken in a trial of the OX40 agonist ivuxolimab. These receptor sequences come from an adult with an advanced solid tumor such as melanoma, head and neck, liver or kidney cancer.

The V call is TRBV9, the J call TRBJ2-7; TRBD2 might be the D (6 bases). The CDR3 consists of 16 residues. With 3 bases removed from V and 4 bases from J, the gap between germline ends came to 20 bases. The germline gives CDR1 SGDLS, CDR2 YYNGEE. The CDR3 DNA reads TGTGCCAGCAGCGCTCCTAGGAGGGGAATGCTATACGAGCAGTACTTC. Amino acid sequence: CASSAPRRGMLYEQYF.

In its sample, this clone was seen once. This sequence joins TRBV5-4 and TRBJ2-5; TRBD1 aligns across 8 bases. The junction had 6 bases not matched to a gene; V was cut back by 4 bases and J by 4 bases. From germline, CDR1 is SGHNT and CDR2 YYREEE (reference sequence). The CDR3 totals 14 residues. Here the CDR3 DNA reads TGTGCCAGCAGCCTGGACAGGGCAGGAGAGACCCAGTACTTC. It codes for CASSLDRAGETQYF. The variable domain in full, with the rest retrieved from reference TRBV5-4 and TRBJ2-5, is ETGVTQSPTHLIKTRGQQVTLRCSSQSGHNTVSWYQQALGQGPQFIFQYYREEENGRGNFPPRFSGLQFPNYSSELNVNALELDDSALYLCASSLDRAGETQYFGPGTRLLVL.

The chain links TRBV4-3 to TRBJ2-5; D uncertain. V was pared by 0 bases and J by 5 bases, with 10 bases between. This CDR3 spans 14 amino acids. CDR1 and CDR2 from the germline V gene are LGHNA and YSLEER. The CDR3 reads CASSQDSVRETQYF. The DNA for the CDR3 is TGCGCCAGCAGCCAAGATTCGGTCCGGGAGACCCAGTACTTC.

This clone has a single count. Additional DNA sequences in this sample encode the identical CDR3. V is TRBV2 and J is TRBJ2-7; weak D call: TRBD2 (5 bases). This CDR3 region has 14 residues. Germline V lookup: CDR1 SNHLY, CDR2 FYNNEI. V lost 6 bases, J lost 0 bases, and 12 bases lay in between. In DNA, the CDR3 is TGTGCCAGCAGCCCCCGGACTGCCTCCTACGAGCAGTACTTC. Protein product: CASSPRTASYEQYF. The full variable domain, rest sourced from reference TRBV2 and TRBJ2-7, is EPEVTQTPSHQVTQMGQEVILRCVPISNHLYFYWYRQILGQKVEFLVSFYNNEISEKSEIFDDQFSVERPDGSNFTLKIRSTKLEDSAMYFCASSPRTASYEQYFGPGTRLTVT.

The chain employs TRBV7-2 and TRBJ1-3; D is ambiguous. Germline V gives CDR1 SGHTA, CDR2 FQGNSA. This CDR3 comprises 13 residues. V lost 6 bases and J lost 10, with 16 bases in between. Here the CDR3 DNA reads TGTGCCAGCAGATATACGACGGGCAGTACCATATATTTT. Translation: CASRYTTGSTIYF.

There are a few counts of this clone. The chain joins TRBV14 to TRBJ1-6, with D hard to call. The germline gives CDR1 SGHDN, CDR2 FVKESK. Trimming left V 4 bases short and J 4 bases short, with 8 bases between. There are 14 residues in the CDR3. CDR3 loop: CASSRTDYNSPLHF. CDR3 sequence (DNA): TGTGCCAGCAGCCGGACTGATTATAATTCACCCCTCCACTTT. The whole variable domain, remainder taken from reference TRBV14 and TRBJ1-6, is EAGVTQFPSHSVIEKGQTVTLRCDPISGHDNLYWYRRVMGKEIKFLLHFVKESKQDESGMPNNRFLAERTGGTYSTLKVQPAELEDSGVYFCASSRTDYNSPLHFGNGTRLTVT.

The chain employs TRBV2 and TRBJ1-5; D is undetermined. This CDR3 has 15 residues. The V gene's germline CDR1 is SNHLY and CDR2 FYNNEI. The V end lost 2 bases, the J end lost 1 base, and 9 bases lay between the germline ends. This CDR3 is CASSEFIQSNQPQHF. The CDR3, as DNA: TGTGCCAGCAGTGAATTTATCCAGAGCAATCAGCCCCAGCATTTT.

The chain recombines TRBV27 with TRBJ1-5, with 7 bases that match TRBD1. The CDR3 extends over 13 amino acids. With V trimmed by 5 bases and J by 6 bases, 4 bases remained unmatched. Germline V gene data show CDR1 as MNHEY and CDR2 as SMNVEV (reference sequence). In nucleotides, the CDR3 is TGTGCCAGCAGTATGGCAGGGGGTCAGCCCCAGCATTTT. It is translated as CASSMAGGQPQHF.

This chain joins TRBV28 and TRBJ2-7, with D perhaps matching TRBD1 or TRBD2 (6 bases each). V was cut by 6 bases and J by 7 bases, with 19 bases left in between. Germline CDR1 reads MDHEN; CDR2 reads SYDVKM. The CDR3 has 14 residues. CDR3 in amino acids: CASRKQGGVGEQYF. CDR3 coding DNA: TGTGCCAGCAGGAAACAGGGAGGTGTTGGGGAGCAGTACTTC.

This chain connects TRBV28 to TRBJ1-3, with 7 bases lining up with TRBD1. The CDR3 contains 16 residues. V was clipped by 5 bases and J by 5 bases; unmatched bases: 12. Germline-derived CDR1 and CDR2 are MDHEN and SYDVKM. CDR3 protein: CASSPTGFRTRNTIYF. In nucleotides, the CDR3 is TGTGCCAGCAGTCCGACAGGGTTTCGAACTAGAAACACCATATATTTT.

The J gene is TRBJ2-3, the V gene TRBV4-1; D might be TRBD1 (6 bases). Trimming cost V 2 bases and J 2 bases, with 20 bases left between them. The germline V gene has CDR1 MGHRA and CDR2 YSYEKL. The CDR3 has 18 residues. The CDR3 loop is CASSQILGAGKSTDTQYF. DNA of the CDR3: TGCGCCAGCAGCCAAATCCTGGGGGCAGGGAAGTCCACAGATACGCAGTATTTT.

The CDR3 sequence: CASSLEGTMNTEAFF. CDR3 DNA sequence: TGCGCCAGCAGCTTGGAAGGTACTATGAACACTGAAGCTTTCTTT. The chain has TRBV5-1 and TRBJ1-1; no clear D. The CDR3 covers 15 residues. V was shortened by 0 bases and J by 0 bases, with 9 bases between the two germline ends. Germline lookup yields CDR1 SGHRS and CDR2 YFSETQ.

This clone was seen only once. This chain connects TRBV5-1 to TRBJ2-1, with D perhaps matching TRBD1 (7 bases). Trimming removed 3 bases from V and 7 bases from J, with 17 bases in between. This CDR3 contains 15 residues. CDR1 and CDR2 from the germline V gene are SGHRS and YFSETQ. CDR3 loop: CASSSPAGGRNEQFF. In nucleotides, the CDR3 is TGCGCCAGCAGCTCCCCCGCAGGGGGGAGGAATGAGCAGTTCTTC.

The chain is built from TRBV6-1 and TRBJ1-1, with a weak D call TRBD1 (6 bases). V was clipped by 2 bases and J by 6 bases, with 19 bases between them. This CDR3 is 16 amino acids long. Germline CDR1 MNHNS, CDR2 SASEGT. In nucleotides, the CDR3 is TGTGCCAGCAGTGAACGGTGGGGGCGTGGGTTGGCTGAAGCTTTCTTT. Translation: CASSERWGRGLAEAFF.

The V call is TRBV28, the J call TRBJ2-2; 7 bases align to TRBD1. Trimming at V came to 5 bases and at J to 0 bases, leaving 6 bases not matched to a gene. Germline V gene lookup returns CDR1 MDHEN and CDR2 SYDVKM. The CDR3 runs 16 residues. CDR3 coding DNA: TGTGCCAGCAGTGACGCCGGGACAGCGAACACCGGGGAGCTGTTTTTT. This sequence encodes CASSDAGTANTGELFF.

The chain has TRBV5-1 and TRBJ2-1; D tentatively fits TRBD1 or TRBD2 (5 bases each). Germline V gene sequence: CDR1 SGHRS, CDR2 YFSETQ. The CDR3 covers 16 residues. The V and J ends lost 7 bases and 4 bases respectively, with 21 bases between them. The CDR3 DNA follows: TGCGCCAGCTTCCGGGACCCCGGCAGCGTTTACAATGAGCAGTTCTTC. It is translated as CASFRDPGSVYNEQFF.

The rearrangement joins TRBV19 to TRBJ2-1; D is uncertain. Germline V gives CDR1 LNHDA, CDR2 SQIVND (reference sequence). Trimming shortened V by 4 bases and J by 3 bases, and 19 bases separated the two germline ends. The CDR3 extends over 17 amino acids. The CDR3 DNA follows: TGTGCCAGTAGTACCTCCTCGGGCCCCCCCGGCTACAATGAGCAGTTCTTC. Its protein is CASSTSSGPPGYNEQFF.

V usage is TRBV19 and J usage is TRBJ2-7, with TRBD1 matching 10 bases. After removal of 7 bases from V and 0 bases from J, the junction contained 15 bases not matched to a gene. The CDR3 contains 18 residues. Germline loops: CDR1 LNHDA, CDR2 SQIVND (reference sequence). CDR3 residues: CASTSNPPGTGDSYEQYF. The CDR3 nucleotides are TGTGCCAGTACCTCAAACCCGCCGGGGACAGGGGACTCCTACGAGCAGTACTTC.

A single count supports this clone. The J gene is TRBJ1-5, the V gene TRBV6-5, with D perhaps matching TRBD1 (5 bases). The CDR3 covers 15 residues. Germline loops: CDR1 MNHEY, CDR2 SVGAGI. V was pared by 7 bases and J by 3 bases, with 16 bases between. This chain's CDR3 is CASKVAGNTNQPQHF. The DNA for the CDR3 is TGTGCCAGCAAGGTTGCAGGGAATACCAATCAGCCCCAGCATTTT.

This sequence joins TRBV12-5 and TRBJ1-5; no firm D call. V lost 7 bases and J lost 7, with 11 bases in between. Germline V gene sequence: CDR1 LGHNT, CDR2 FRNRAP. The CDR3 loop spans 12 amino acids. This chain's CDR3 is CASAPAGQPQHF. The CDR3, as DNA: TGTGCTAGTGCTCCGGCAGGACAGCCCCAGCATTTT.

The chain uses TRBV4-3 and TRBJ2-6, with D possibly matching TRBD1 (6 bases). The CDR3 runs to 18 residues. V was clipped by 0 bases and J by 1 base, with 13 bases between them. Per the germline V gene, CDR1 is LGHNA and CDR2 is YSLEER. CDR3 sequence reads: CASSQDFQGMSGANVLTF. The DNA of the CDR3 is TGCGCCAGCAGCCAAGATTTTCAGGGGATGTCTGGGGCCAACGTCCTGACTTTC.

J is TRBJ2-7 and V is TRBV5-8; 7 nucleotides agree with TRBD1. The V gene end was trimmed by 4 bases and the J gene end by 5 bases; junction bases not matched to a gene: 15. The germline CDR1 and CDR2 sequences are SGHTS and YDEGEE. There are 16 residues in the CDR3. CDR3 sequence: CASSRTGTAPKNEQYF. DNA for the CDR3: TGTGCCAGCAGCCGAACCGGGACAGCCCCGAAAAACGAGCAGTACTTC.

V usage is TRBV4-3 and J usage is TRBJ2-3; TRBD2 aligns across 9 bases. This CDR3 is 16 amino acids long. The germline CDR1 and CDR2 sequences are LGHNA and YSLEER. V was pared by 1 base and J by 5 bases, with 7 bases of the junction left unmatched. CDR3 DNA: TGCGCCAGCAGCCAAGCAGCGGGGGGCAGGGGAGATACGCAGTATTTT. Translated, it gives CASSQAAGGRGDTQYF.

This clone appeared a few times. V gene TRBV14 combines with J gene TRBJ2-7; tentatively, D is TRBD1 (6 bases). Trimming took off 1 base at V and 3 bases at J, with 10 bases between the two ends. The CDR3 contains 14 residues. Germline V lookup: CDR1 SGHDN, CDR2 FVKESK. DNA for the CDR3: TGTGCCAGCAGCCAAGGGGACACGTTCTACGAGCAGTACTTC. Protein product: CASSQGDTFYEQYF.

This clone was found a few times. In DNA form, the CDR3 reads TGTGCCAGCAGCCTTCGGCGGGGCCCTTCCTACGAGCAGTACTTC. Protein product: CASSLRRGPSYEQYF. This sequence joins TRBV7-8 and TRBJ2-7; maybe TRBD2 (6 bases). V lost 5 bases and J lost 1, with 15 bases in between. This CDR3 spans 15 amino acids. CDR1 and CDR2 (germline): SGHVS, FQNEAQ. Using reference TRBV7-8 and TRBJ2-7 for the parts outside the CDR3, the full variable domain is GAGVSQSPRYKVAKRGQDVALRCDPISGHVSLFWYQQALGQGPEFLTYFQNEAQLDKSGLPSDRFFAERPEGSVSTLKIQRTQQEDSAVYLCASSLRRGPSYEQYFGPGTRLTVT.